The TCR beta chain under discussion was sequenced for a study of T cells in Graves' hyperthyroidism and ophthalmopathy. Study-level findings and limits: The majority of expanded thyroid clonotypes above 0.001 also appeared in blood.

A note on this clonotype: The target antigen is unknown.

The V end was cut by 0 bases, the J end by 3 bases, with 3 bases between. The CDR3 is made up of 13 amino acids. Germline-derived CDR1 and CDR2 are SGHDT and YYEEEE. TCR beta CDR3 regions were amplified from RNA. A first-round RT-PCR of the TCR CDR3 used the HTBI primer set. TCRdb reprocessed the multiplex PCR reads with MiXCR, giving one entry per CDR3 protein. The table includes about 200,000 distinct CDR3 sequences, approximately 20% detected once. This TCR derives from a man between 35 and 55 years old with Graves' hyperthyroidism. The sample comprised blood. This chain links TRBV5-6 with TRBJ2-2; D gene unclear. The CDR3: CASSLVYTGELFF. The CDR3 bases are TGTGCCAGCAGCTTGGTCTACACCGGGGAGCTGTTTTTT.